The T cell receptor beta chain described here comes from a study of cytomegalovirus exposure and HLA in healthy donors. Study-wide results and limits: Later analysis associated a missense DCLRE1C variant with TCR beta V- and J-gene trimming. Analysis performed later found about 18,000 TCR beta sequences associated with HLA alleles at 0.05 false discovery rate.

Germline CDR1 and CDR2: SGHTA and FQGNSA. J gave up 3 bases and V 4 bases, and 3 bases lay outside the gene matches. The CDR3 sequence is 15 residues long. Comment on this clone: The target antigen is unknown.

Amplification used 60 Vbeta primers and 13 Jbeta primers. TCRdb's table, derived via immunoSEQ multiplex PCR, lists solely in-frame clones and lacks some. The table records 200,000 to 250,000 clones, roughly 80% of them present only once. This receptor was obtained from a man in his forties or fifties in good health and CMV-seronegative. This rearrangement joins TRBV7-2 to TRBJ2-5; 12 bases match TRBD1. The sample taken for sequencing was PBMCs. The CDR3 region has the DNA TGTGCCAGCAGCTGGGACAGGGGGCAGGAAGAGACCCAGTACTTC. Translated, it gives CASSWDRGQEETQYF.